This TCR beta chain appears in the sequencing data of a study of response to subunit inactivated influenza vaccine. The study, taken as a whole, reports: It was suggested by the authors that few new T cells are recruited by each seasonal influenza vaccination.

This CDR3 spans 16 amino acids. The V gene end was trimmed by 2 bases and the J gene end by 1 base; junction bases not matched to a gene: 5. Germline V gene data show CDR1 as SGHNT and CDR2 as YYREEE (reference sequence). This clonotype was counted between two and nine times. Its specificity is unknown. TCRdb reprocessed the RT-PCR reads via MiXCR and lists one record per CDR3 protein. Of a few hundred thousand distinct CDR3 sequences in the sample, 12% to 15% were seen once. The TCR sequence derives from a man aged 50 or older who received an inactivated influenza vaccine. V gene TRBV5-4 combines with J gene TRBJ2-2; TRBD2 matches at 7 bases. The input for sequencing was PBMCs from blood, taken 11 to 12 days after vaccination. CDR3: CASSFPGTMNTGELFF. The DNA for the CDR3 is TGTGCCAGCAGCTTCCCGGGGACTATGAACACCGGGGAGCTGTTTTTT.